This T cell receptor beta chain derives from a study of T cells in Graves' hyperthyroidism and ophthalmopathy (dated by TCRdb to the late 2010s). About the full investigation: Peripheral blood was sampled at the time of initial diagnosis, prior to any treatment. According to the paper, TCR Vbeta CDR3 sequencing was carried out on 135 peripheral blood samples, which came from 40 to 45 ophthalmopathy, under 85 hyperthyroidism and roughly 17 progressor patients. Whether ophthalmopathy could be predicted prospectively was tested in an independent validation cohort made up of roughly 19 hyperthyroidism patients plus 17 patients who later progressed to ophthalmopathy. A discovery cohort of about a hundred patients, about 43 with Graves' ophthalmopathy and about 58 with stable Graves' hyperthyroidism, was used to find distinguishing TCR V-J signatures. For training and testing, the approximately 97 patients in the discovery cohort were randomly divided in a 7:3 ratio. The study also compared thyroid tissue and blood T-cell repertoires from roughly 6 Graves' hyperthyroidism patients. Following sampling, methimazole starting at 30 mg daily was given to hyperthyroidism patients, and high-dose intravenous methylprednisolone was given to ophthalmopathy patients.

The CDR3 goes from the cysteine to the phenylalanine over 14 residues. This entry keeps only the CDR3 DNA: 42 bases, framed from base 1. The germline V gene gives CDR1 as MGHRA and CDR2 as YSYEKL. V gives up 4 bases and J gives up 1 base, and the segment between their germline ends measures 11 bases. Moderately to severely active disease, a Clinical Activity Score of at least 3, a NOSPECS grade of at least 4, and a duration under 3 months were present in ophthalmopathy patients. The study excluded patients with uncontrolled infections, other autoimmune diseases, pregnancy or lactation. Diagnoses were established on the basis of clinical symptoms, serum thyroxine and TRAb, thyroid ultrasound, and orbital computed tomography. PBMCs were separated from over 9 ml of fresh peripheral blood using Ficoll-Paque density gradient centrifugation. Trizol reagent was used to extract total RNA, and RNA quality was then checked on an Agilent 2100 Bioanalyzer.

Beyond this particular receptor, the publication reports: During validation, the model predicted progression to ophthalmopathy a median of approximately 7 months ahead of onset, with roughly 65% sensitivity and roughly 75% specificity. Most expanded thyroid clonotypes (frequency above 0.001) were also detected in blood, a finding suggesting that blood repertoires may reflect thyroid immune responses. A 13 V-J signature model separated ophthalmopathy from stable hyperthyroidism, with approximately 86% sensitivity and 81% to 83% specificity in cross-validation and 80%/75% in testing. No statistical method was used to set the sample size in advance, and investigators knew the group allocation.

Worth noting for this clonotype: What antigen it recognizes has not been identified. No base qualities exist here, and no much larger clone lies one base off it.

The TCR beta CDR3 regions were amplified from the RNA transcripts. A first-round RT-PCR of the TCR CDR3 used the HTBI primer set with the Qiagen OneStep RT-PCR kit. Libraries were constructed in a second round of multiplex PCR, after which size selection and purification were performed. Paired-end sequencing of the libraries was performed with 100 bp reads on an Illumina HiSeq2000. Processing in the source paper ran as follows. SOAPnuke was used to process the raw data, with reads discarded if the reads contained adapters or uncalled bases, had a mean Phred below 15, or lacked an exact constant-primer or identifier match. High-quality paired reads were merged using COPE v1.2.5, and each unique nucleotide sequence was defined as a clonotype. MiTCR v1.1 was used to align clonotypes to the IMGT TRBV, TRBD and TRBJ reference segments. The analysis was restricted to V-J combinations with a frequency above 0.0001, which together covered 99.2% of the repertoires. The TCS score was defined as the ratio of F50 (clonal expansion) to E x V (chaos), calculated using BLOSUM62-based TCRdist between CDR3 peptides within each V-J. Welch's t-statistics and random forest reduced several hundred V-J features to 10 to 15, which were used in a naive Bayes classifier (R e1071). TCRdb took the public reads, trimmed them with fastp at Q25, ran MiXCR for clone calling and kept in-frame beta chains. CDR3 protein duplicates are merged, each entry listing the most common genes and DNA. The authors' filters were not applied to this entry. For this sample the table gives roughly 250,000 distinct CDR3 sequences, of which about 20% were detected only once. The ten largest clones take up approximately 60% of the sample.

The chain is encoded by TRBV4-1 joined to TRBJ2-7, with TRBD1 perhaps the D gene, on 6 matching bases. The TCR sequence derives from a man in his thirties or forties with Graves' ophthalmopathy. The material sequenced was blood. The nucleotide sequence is TGCGCCAGCAGCCTTTGGCAGGGGTCCTACGAGCAGTACTTC. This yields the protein CASSLWQGSYEQYF.